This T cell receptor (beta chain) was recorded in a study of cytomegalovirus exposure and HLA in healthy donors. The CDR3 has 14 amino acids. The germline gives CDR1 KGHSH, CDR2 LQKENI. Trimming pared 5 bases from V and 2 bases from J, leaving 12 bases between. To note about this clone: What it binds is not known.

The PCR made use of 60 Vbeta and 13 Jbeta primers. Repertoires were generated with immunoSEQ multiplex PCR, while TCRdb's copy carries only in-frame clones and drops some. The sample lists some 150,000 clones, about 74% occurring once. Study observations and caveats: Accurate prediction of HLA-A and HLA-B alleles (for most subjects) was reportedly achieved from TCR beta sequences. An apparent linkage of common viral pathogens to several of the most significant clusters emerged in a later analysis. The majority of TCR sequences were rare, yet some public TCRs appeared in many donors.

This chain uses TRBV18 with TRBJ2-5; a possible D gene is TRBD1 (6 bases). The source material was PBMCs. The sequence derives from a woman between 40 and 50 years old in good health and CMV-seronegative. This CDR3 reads CASSTWTVQETQYF. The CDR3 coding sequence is TGTGCCAGCTCAACCTGGACAGTTCAAGAGACCCAGTACTTC.